These 15 T cell receptor beta chains share one sample of origin, sequenced in a study of blood T cell repertoires in COVID-19. Generated by immunoSEQ multiplex PCR, the TCRdb table keeps only in-frame clones and is missing some. This table holds about 160,000 clones, 75% to 90% found once. The source material was peripheral blood. The receptors here all came from a man between 70 and 80 years old with acute or convalescent COVID-19.

For the CDR3, the DNA is TGTGCCAGCGGCCTAAACAGGGGAGATCAGCCCCAGCATTTT. Translating gives CASGLNRGDQPQHF. The J gene is TRBJ1-5, the V gene TRBV6-5; TRBD1 matches 7 bases. Per the germline V gene, CDR1 is MNHEY and CDR2 is SVGAGI. The trim removed 8 bases at V and 5 bases at J, leaving 9 bases unmatched. This CDR3 is 14 amino acids long.

This clone has just a few counts. The chain is built from TRBV19 and TRBJ1-4, with 8 nucleotides matching TRBD1. The CDR3 extends over 14 amino acids. Germline values: CDR1 LNHDA, CDR2 SQIVND (reference sequence). J lost 2 bases, V lost 9 bases, and 5 bases had no gene match. CDR3 sequence (DNA): TGTGCCAGCGACAGGGGTGGGACTAATGAAAAACTGTTTTTT. Translation: CASDRGGTNEKLFF. Together with reference TRBV19 and TRBJ1-4, the CDR3 gives the full variable domain: DGGITQSPKYLFRKEGQNVTLSCEQNLNHDAMYWYRQDPGQGLRLIYYSQIVNDFQKGDIAEGYSVSREKKESFPLTVTSAQKNPTAFYLCASDRGGTNEKLFFGSGTQLSVL.

The chain couples TRBV6-5 to TRBJ2-7, with 9 bases aligning to TRBD1. CDR1 MNHEY and CDR2 SVGAGI come from the germline V gene. The V segment lost 7 bases and the J segment 3 bases; nucleotides outside the gene matches: 7. The CDR3 runs to 14 residues. The CDR3 DNA is TGTGCCAGCAAATCCGGGACAGGGCTCTACGAGCAGTACTTC. The encoded protein is CASKSGTGLYEQYF.

This clone was counted once. The CDR3 DNA reads as TGCGCCAGCAGCAGAACAAGTCCCGGGGAGCTGTTTTTT. It codes for CASSRTSPGELFF. The V call is TRBV5-1, the J call TRBJ2-2, with D unclear. This CDR3 is built from 13 residues. The V gene's germline CDR1 is SGHRS and CDR2 YFSETQ. Trimming pared 4 bases from V and 6 bases from J, leaving 10 bases between.

V and J are TRBV27 and TRBJ1-6; TRBD1 matches 11 bases. This CDR3 spans 14 amino acids. V dropped 7 bases and J dropped 9; count of bases not matched to a gene: 5. The germline V gene has CDR1 MNHEY and CDR2 SMNVEV (reference sequence). The CDR3 nucleotides read TGTGCCAGCACCACAGGGACAGGGGGTTCACCCCTCCACTTT. Protein: CASTTGTGGSPLHF.

This clone was detected a few times. This chain joins TRBV5-6 and TRBJ2-2, with 13 positions matching TRBD2. CDR1 is SGHDT, CDR2 YYEEEE, per germline. CDR3 length: 18 amino acids. Unmatched junction bases numbered 7, after V lost 3 bases and J lost 2 bases. The CDR3 nucleotides are TGTGCCAGCAGCTGGCCGGGACTAGCGGGGACTAACACCGGGGAGCTGTTTTTT. This sequence encodes CASSWPGLAGTNTGELFF. The full variable domain, rest sourced from reference TRBV5-6 and TRBJ2-2, is DAGVTQSPTHLIKTRGQQVTLRCSPKSGHDTVSWYQQALGQGPQFIFQYYEEEERQRGNFPDRFSGHQFPNYSSELNVNALLLGDSALYLCASSWPGLAGTNTGELFFGEGSRLTVL.

This chain connects TRBV6-1 to TRBJ2-5; possibly TRBD2 for D (7 bases). With 1 base removed from V and 5 bases from J, the gap between germline ends came to 20 bases. The CDR3 has 17 residues. The germline CDR1 and CDR2 sequences are MNHNS and SASEGT. CDR3: CASSEGVGGARLETQYF. For the CDR3, the DNA is TGTGCCAGCAGTGAAGGGGTTGGGGGGGCTCGGCTCGAGACCCAGTACTTC.

The chain employs TRBV24-1 and TRBJ2-2, with 8 positions matching TRBD1. V trimming: 5 bases; J trimming: 7 bases; junction bases outside the gene matches: 5. Germline lookup yields CDR1 KGHDR and CDR2 SFDVKD. The CDR3 length is 14 residues. The CDR3 protein is CATSGRQGFGELFF. The CDR3 bases are TGTGCCACCAGTGGCCGACAGGGGTTCGGGGAGCTGTTTTTT.

The chain employs TRBV6-5 and TRBJ2-7, with 12 positions matching TRBD1. The CDR3 length is 15 residues. CDR1 and CDR2 (germline): MNHEY, SVGAGI. The V gene end was trimmed by 2 bases and the J gene end by 6 bases; junction bases not matched to a gene: 5. The CDR3 is CASSYRGQGAGEQYF. The CDR3 region has the DNA TGTGCCAGCAGTTACCGGGGACAGGGGGCTGGCGAGCAGTACTTC.

V gene TRBV6-5 combines with J gene TRBJ2-3, with TRBD1 matching over 8 bases. V dropped 0 bases and J dropped 4; count of bases not matched to a gene: 6. The CDR3 extends over 16 amino acids. Germline V CDR1 and CDR2: MNHEY, SVGAGI. The CDR3 DNA reads as TGTGCCAGCAGTTACTCGAGCGGACAGGGCCCAGATACGCAGTATTTT. Protein product: CASSYSSGQGPDTQYF.

The chain employs TRBV5-4 and TRBJ2-1; the match to TRBD2 covers 7 bases. In germline, CDR1 is SGHNT, CDR2 YYREEE (reference sequence). V lost 4 bases, J lost 5 bases, and 6 bases stayed unmatched. This CDR3 comprises 14 residues. As DNA, the CDR3 is TGTGCCAGCAGCCGGGACTATAACAACAATGAGCAGTTCTTC. Translation: CASSRDYNNNEQFF.

The genes are TRBV9 and TRBJ1-5; TRBD1 matches 7 bases. Trimming took 0 bases from V and 7 from J; bases not matched to a gene: 7. Germline V CDR1 and CDR2: SGDLS, YYNGEE. The CDR3 totals 15 residues. CDR3: CASSVGQGIRQPQHF. The CDR3 DNA follows: TGTGCCAGCAGCGTAGGACAGGGAATACGGCAGCCCCAGCATTTT.

In this sample, this clone is medium-sized (0.01 to 0.1%). The chain uses TRBV4-1 and TRBJ2-1; 9 bases align to TRBD1. J lost 5 bases, V lost 0 bases, and 8 bases had no gene match. This CDR3 region has 17 residues. Germline V gene lookup returns CDR1 MGHRA and CDR2 YSYEKL. CDR3 amino acids: CASSQDSPGQGNNEQFF. The CDR3 DNA reads TGCGCCAGCAGCCAAGATTCGCCGGGACAGGGAAACAATGAGCAGTTCTTC.

V and J are TRBV19 and TRBJ2-2; D is uncertain. The germline gives CDR1 LNHDA, CDR2 SQIVND (reference sequence). This CDR3 comprises 14 residues. The V end was cut by 9 bases, the J end by 0 bases, with 11 bases between. This CDR3 reads CASRPVPNTGELFF. DNA of the CDR3: TGTGCCAGCAGGCCGGTGCCGAACACCGGGGAGCTGTTTTTT.

V and J are TRBV5-4 and TRBJ2-1, with D maybe TRBD2 (7 bases). Germline values: CDR1 SGHNT, CDR2 YYREEE (reference sequence). V lost 0 bases to trimming and J lost 8 bases, with 12 bases between them. This CDR3 spans 14 amino acids. CDR3 in amino acids: CASSLAGAGDEQFF. The CDR3 DNA reads as TGTGCCAGCAGCTTGGCGGGGGCGGGGGATGAGCAGTTCTTC.